Shown below are 25 T cell receptor beta chains from a single sample sequenced in a study of T cell repertoires in cytomegalovirus infection (dated by TCRdb to about 2019). Instrument used: Illumina HiSeq 1500. TCRdb itself trimmed the public reads at Q25 with fastp, ran MiXCR and retained productive beta chains. Rows merge per CDR3 protein into single entries with the most common DNA and genes. The table for this sample lists 290,000 or so distinct CDR3 sequences; approximately 10% of them were counted only once. The biggest ten clones account for approximately 2.4% of the sample. Sequencing used PBMCs. These receptors were taken from a human donor in good health (CMV status not recorded). Some clones in this sample may be carry-over from other donors' samples.

This clonotype was counted at least ten times. This chain's CDR3 is CSAKGTSGGMYQETQYF. The CDR3 region has the DNA TGCAGTGCTAAGGGGACTAGCGGGGGGATGTACCAAGAGACCCAGTACTTC. The rearrangement links TRBV20-1 to TRBJ2-5; 15 nucleotides align to TRBD2. Per germline, CDR1 DFQATT and CDR2 SNEGSKA (reference sequence). This CDR3 is built from 17 residues. V trimming: 4 bases; J trimming: 0 bases; junction bases outside the gene matches: 6.

This chain links TRBV20-1 with TRBJ1-1; a possible D gene is TRBD1 (5 bases). CDR1 is DFQATT and CDR2 is SNEGSKA in the germline V gene (reference sequence). Deletions cut 6 bases from V and 5 bases from J, with 22 bases between. There are 15 residues in the CDR3. CDR3 loop: CSASTGAQGGTEAFF. As DNA, the CDR3 is TGCAGTGCATCGACCGGGGCCCAGGGAGGTACTGAAGCTTTCTTT.

There are a few counts of this clonotype. The chain carries TRBV18 and TRBJ2-5; TRBD1 is a possible D gene (5 bases). Trimming took off 0 bases at V and 1 base at J, with 6 bases between the two ends. The CDR3 is 14 amino acids. In germline, CDR1 is KGHSH, CDR2 LQKENI. CDR3 in DNA: TGTGCCAGCTCACCACCCAGGGCCCAAGAGACCCAGTACTTC. It specifies CASSPPRAQETQYF.

There are many counts of this clonotype. This chain links TRBV7-2 with TRBJ1-4, with a tentative D call TRBD1 (5 bases). CDR1 and CDR2 (germline): SGHTA, FQGNSA. The V and J ends lost 5 bases and 6 bases respectively, with 16 bases between them. This CDR3 is 15 amino acids long. The CDR3 here is CASSLTGGTDEKLFF. In DNA form, the CDR3 reads TGTGCCAGCAGCCTAACTGGGGGAACGGATGAAAAACTGTTTTTT.

The table lists this clonotype with many counts. The V and J genes are TRBV12-3 or TRBV12-4 and TRBJ1-2, with D possibly matching TRBD1 (6 bases). V lost 7 bases to trimming and J lost 2 bases, with 11 bases between them. The CDR3 extends over 13 amino acids. In DNA form, the CDR3 reads TGTGCCAGCAACAATGGACAGAACTATGGCTACACCTTC. Protein: CASNNGQNYGYTF.

Many counts were recorded for this clonotype. The rearrangement joins TRBV5-5 to TRBJ1-6; perhaps TRBD1 as D (5 bases). This CDR3 is 15 amino acids long. CDR1 SGHKS and CDR2 YYEKEE come from the germline V gene (reference sequence). The V end was cut by 6 bases, the J end by 7 bases, with 17 bases between. In DNA form, the CDR3 reads TGTGCCAGCAATATCGGGGACGTAAACAATTCACCCCTCCACTTT. Translating it yields CASNIGDVNNSPLHF.

This clonotype was detected many times. This chain links TRBV28 with TRBJ2-1; a possible D gene is TRBD2 (7 bases). Looked up from germline, CDR1 is MDHEN and CDR2 is SYDVKM. The CDR3 runs to 16 residues. The V end was cut by 6 bases, the J end by 4 bases, with 19 bases between. This CDR3 is CASSPYGGTRYNEQFF. CDR3 nucleotide sequence: TGTGCCAGCAGCCCCTACGGGGGGACAAGATACAATGAGCAGTTCTTC.

This clonotype was detected ten times or more. The V call is TRBV7-2, the J call TRBJ2-1; D not resolved. V lost 4 bases to trimming and J lost 7 bases, with 17 bases between them. There are 15 residues in the CDR3. Germline assignment: CDR1 SGHTA and CDR2 FQGNSA. The CDR3 reads CASSSSAARTNEQFF. The CDR3 DNA reads as TGTGCCAGCAGCTCCTCTGCGGCCCGGACGAATGAGCAGTTCTTC.

Ten or more counts support this clonotype. J is TRBJ2-7 and V is TRBV20-1; D gene ambiguous. The CDR3 has 12 amino acids. V lost 4 bases and J 2 bases, leaving 9 bases between the germline ends. Per the germline V gene, CDR1 is DFQATT and CDR2 is SNEGSKA (reference sequence). Written as DNA, the CDR3 is TGCAGTGCTATCTACTTGACCTACGAGCAGTACGTC. Amino acid sequence: CSAIYLTYEQYV.

This clonotype has a handful of counts. This sequence joins TRBV29-1 and TRBJ2-5; no definite D call. Germline V gene sequence: CDR1 SQVTM, CDR2 ANQGSEA. V was shortened by 4 bases and J by 2 bases, with 8 bases between the two germline ends. This CDR3 has 12 amino acids. The CDR3 coding sequence is TGCAGCGTTGTGAACAGTCAAGAGACCCAGTACTTC. Protein product: CSVVNSQETQYF. The whole variable domain, filled in from reference TRBV29-1 and TRBJ2-5, reads SAVISQKPSRDICQRGTSLTIQCQVDSQVTMMFWYRQQPGQSLTLIATANQGSEATYESGFVIDKFPISRPNLTFSTLTVSNMSPEDSSIYLCSVVNSQETQYFGPGTRLLVL.

The sample holds a few counts of this clonotype. This chain connects TRBV28 to TRBJ1-5, with D uncertain. Germline lookup yields CDR1 MDHEN and CDR2 SYDVKM. Between the trimmed V and J ends, which lost 3 bases and 6 bases, there was a span of 3 bases. The CDR3 extends over 11 amino acids. As DNA, the CDR3 is TGTGCCAGCAGTTTTAGTCAGCCCCAGCATTTT. Translation gives CASSFSQPQHF.

Comment on this clonotype: A much more abundant neighbour one base away suggests this may be a read error. The chain links TRBV6-2 or TRBV6-3 to TRBJ1-1; no firm D call. This CDR3 spans 14 amino acids. CDR1 MNHEY and CDR2 SVGEGT come from the germline V gene. CDR3 amino acids: CTSRKPNGGTEAFF. Here the CDR3 DNA reads TGTACCAGCAGGAAACCGAATGGAGGCACTGAAGCTTTCTTT.

The chain carries TRBV6-2 or TRBV6-3 and TRBJ1-5, with 9 bases aligning to TRBD1. The CDR3 covers 15 residues. Germline V gene sequence: CDR1 MNHEY, CDR2 SVGEGT. V dropped 6 bases and J dropped 5; count of bases not matched to a gene: 8. CDR3 sequence (DNA): TGTGCCAGCAGCCCCGGGACAGGGATACATCAGCCCCAGCATTTT. Translation: CASSPGTGIHQPQHF.

This clonotype was observed at least ten times. V is TRBV7-2 and J is TRBJ1-1; D uncertain. CDR3 length: 13 amino acids. Germline CDR1 is SGHTA and CDR2 is FQGNSA. V lost 1 base and J 5 bases, leaving 8 bases between the germline ends. The CDR3 loop reads CASSLDAVTEAFF. CDR3 nucleotide sequence: TGTGCCAGCAGCTTAGATGCGGTTACTGAAGCTTTCTTT. The whole variable domain, filled in from reference TRBV7-2 and TRBJ1-1, reads GAGVSQSPSNKVTEKGKDVELRCDPISGHTALYWYRQSLGQGLEFLIYFQGNSAPDKSGLPSDRFSAERTGGSVSTLTIQRTQQEDSAVYLCASSLDAVTEAFFGQGTRLTVV.

This clonotype was observed many times. This sequence joins TRBV7-2 and TRBJ1-6; D perhaps matches TRBD1 (6 bases). There are 15 residues in the CDR3. CDR1 is SGHTA and CDR2 is FQGNSA in the germline V gene. Trimming removed 0 bases at V and 9 bases at J, with 12 bases between. The DNA for the CDR3 is TGTGCCAGCAGCTTAGCGGGGGGCGCAGGTTCACCCCTCCACTTT. Translating gives CASSLAGGAGSPLHF.

This clonotype was recorded at least ten times. The V and J genes are TRBV28 and TRBJ1-4, with unresolved D. The CDR3 extends over 14 amino acids. CDR1 and CDR2 (germline): MDHEN, SYDVKM. Between the trimmed V and J ends, which lost 5 bases and 7 bases, there was a span of 14 bases. Here the CDR3 DNA reads TGTGCCAGCAGTGCCGGTGGGTTTGGTGAAAAACTGTTTTTT. Its translation is CASSAGGFGEKLFF.

This clonotype was counted many times. V is TRBV20-1 and J is TRBJ1-1; 7 nucleotides match TRBD1. Germline V gene lookup returns CDR1 DFQATT and CDR2 SNEGSKA (reference sequence). The CDR3 length is 14 residues. Trimming removed 0 bases from V and 5 bases from J; junction bases left unmatched: 6. Here the CDR3 reads CSARDSARGTEAFF. The CDR3 DNA reads TGCAGTGCTAGAGATTCGGCCAGGGGGACTGAAGCTTTCTTT.

This clonotype occurred many times. The chain recombines TRBV5-6 with TRBJ1-2; TRBD1 matches 8 bases. V gave up 3 bases and J gave up 4 bases; unmatched junction bases: 8. Germline V gene sequence: CDR1 SGHDT, CDR2 YYEEEE. This CDR3 region has 15 residues. The CDR3 DNA follows: TGTGCCAGCAGCTACCTAGGACAGGGATTCTATGGCTACACCTTC. It codes for CASSYLGQGFYGYTF.

This clonotype was recorded many times. V gene TRBV5-1 combines with J gene TRBJ2-3; D unresolved. Germline lookup yields CDR1 SGHRS and CDR2 YFSETQ. This CDR3 is 16 amino acids long. V dropped 1 base and J dropped 0 bases, with 12 bases sitting between them. The CDR3 DNA reads as TGCGCCAGCAGCTTGCAAGAAACGACTAGCACAGATACGCAGTATTTT. Translated, it gives CASSLQETTSTDTQYF.

This clonotype was seen repeatedly, ten times or more. The chain combines TRBV4-1 with TRBJ2-5; D unresolved. Looked up from germline, CDR1 is MGHRA and CDR2 is YSYEKL. CDR3 length equals 16 residues. The germline V and J ends were trimmed by 0 bases and 3 bases, with 14 bases remaining between them. The CDR3 reads CASSQEAKINKETQYF. CDR3 DNA sequence: TGCGCCAGCAGCCAAGAGGCGAAAATAAACAAAGAGACCCAGTACTTC.

The sample holds a few counts of this clonotype. The chain carries TRBV6-2 or TRBV6-3 and TRBJ2-1; the match to TRBD2 covers 10 bases. Germline V gene data show CDR1 as MNHEY and CDR2 as SVGEGT. The CDR3 spans 14 residues. The V and J ends lost 7 bases and 7 bases, in that order; junction bases with no gene match: 7. The CDR3 loop is CASKNSGGPNEQFF. The CDR3 DNA reads TGTGCCAGCAAAAATAGCGGGGGGCCGAATGAGCAGTTCTTC.

This clonotype has ten or more counts. The V call is TRBV5-6, the J call TRBJ1-2, with 8 bases identical to TRBD1. The CDR3 is 13 amino acids. Germline V gene lookup returns CDR1 SGHDT and CDR2 YYEEEE. V lost 4 bases and J lost 6; bases outside the gene matches: 5. The DNA for the CDR3 is TGTGCCAGCAGCCAGGGACAGGCGAATGGCTACACCTTC. Amino acid sequence: CASSQGQANGYTF.

This clonotype occurred many times. The chain links TRBV25-1 to TRBJ1-3; unclear D gene. CDR1 is MGHDK and CDR2 is SYGVNS in the germline V gene. V was clipped by 7 bases and J by 2 bases, with 12 bases between them. This CDR3 has 14 residues. CDR3 protein: CASMDARAGNTIYF. The CDR3 nucleotides read TGTGCCAGCATGGATGCGAGGGCTGGAAACACCATATATTTT.

This clonotype was detected many times. The chain recombines TRBV5-5 with TRBJ1-2; TRBD1 is a possible D gene (5 bases). The length of the CDR3 is 13 residues. V gave up 4 bases and J gave up 8 bases, with 15 bases separating them. Per germline, CDR1 SGHKS and CDR2 YYEKEE (reference sequence). The CDR3 bases are TGTGCCAGCAGCCGCCGCGGGGCCTGGGGCTACACCTTC. Residues: CASSRRGAWGYTF. Supplemented by reference TRBV5-5 and TRBJ1-2, the full variable domain reads DAGVTQSPTHLIKTRGQQVTLRCSPISGHKSVSWYQQVLGQGPQFIFQYYEKEERGRGNFPDRFSARQFPNYSSELNVNALLLGDSALYLCASSRRGAWGYTFGSGTRLTVV.

The rearrangement links TRBV5-6 to TRBJ2-7; no clear D gene. Trimming pared 2 bases from V and 3 bases from J, leaving 6 bases between. The CDR3 has 12 residues. Germline-derived CDR1 and CDR2 are SGHDT and YYEEEE. CDR3 sequence reads: CASSFGDYEQYV. In DNA, the CDR3 is TGTGCCAGCAGCTTCGGAGACTACGAGCAGTACGTC.